The 7 T cell receptor beta chains in this list originate from one sample, sequenced in a study of cytomegalovirus exposure and HLA in healthy donors. Only in-frame clones appear in the TCRdb table, and some are missing; sequencing was by immunoSEQ multiplex PCR. Among over 85,000 clones listed, approximately 89% were seen once. The source material was PBMCs. The origin of the receptors is a woman aged 18-29 years in good health and CMV-seronegative.

The chain carries TRBV10-3 and TRBJ2-1, with 8 bases fitting TRBD2. The CDR3 is made up of 15 amino acids. The V gene's germline CDR1 is ENHRY and CDR2 SYGVKD. Losses at the gene ends were 4 bases for V and 7 bases for J; bases not matched to a gene: 9. CDR3 protein: CAISVNRGGENEQFF. DNA for the CDR3: TGTGCCATCAGTGTTAATCGGGGGGGCGAGAATGAGCAGTTCTTC.

In DNA, the CDR3 is TGTGCCAGCAGTTTAACGGGACAACCCCAGCATTTT. Its protein is CASSLTGQPQHF. The rearrangement uses TRBV28 and TRBJ1-5, with D perhaps matching TRBD1 (6 bases). This CDR3 has 12 amino acids. Looked up from germline, CDR1 is MDHEN and CDR2 is SYDVKM. V gave up 2 bases and J gave up 10 bases, with 9 bases separating them.

This sequence joins TRBV5-6 and TRBJ1-1; D is possibly TRBD1 (5 bases). CDR1 and CDR2 (germline): SGHDT, YYEEEE. V was trimmed by 3 bases and J by 5 bases, leaving 14 bases between them. This CDR3 has 14 residues. CDR3 coding DNA: TGTGCCAGCAGCTCTCCGACCCAGGGAACTGAAGCTTTCTTT. Translating gives CASSSPTQGTEAFF.

The V and J genes are TRBV5-1 and TRBJ2-5; no firm D call. V was shortened by 2 bases and J by 1 base, with 6 bases between the two germline ends. CDR1 SGHRS and CDR2 YFSETQ come from the germline V gene. The CDR3 has 13 residues. In nucleotides, the CDR3 is TGCGCCAGCAGCTTAGTCAGCCAAGAGACCCAGTACTTC. It translates to CASSLVSQETQYF.

The chain is built from TRBV7-2 and TRBJ2-5; no clear D. Trimming stripped 1 base from V and 4 bases from J, with 4 bases between. Germline CDR1 reads SGHTA; CDR2 reads FQGNSA. The CDR3 is 12 amino acids. The CDR3 reads CASSLVRETQYF. CDR3 sequence (DNA): TGTGCCAGCAGCTTAGTCCGAGAGACCCAGTACTTC.

The sample holds one count of this clone. This chain links TRBV7-2 with TRBJ2-7; 13 nucleotides align to TRBD2. Germline CDR1 is SGHTA and CDR2 is FQGNSA. V lost 5 bases to trimming and J lost 5 bases; unmatched junction nucleotides: 9. This CDR3 has 16 amino acids. CDR3 region: CASSNPGTSGEHEQYF. CDR3 coding DNA: TGTGCCAGCAGCAACCCCGGGACTAGCGGGGAGCACGAGCAGTACTTC.

This clone was seen a handful of times. The V and J genes are TRBV7-2 and TRBJ2-7, with 7 positions matching TRBD1. The V gene end was trimmed by 3 bases and the J gene end by 0 bases; junction bases not matched to a gene: 5. This CDR3 comprises 15 residues. Germline V CDR1 and CDR2: SGHTA, FQGNSA. The CDR3 loop is CASSLDRTASYEQYF. CDR3 nucleotides: TGTGCCAGCAGCTTGGACAGGACTGCCTCCTACGAGCAGTACTTC. Variable domain in full (rest from reference TRBV7-2 and TRBJ2-7): GAGVSQSPSNKVTEKGKDVELRCDPISGHTALYWYRQSLGQGLEFLIYFQGNSAPDKSGLPSDRFSAERTGGSVSTLTIQRTQQEDSAVYLCASSLDRTASYEQYFGPGTRLTVT.